Shown below are 10 T cell receptor beta chains from a single sample sequenced in a study of T cell repertoires in cytomegalovirus infection. TCRdb reprocessed the reads with MiXCR, giving one entry per CDR3 protein. The sample has 480,000 or so distinct CDR3 sequences, approximately 11% seen once. Sequencing was done on a sample of PBMCs. These receptors all stem from a human donor in good health (CMV status not recorded). Some clones in this sample may be carry-over from other donors' samples.

This clonotype came up many times. The chain links TRBV12-3 or TRBV12-4 to TRBJ1-5; no reliable D call. Trimming stripped 5 bases from V and 9 bases from J, with 8 bases between. The CDR3 is made up of 11 amino acids. The CDR3, as DNA: TGTGCCAGCAGTCTACAAGGGCCCCAGCATTTT. Amino acid sequence: CASSLQGPQHF.

The table lists this clonotype with a few counts. CDR3 sequence reads: CAWSVLSYEQYF. As DNA, the CDR3 is TGTGCCTGGAGTGTACTCAGCTACGAGCAGTACTTC. The rearrangement joins TRBV30 to TRBJ2-7; D gene ambiguous. This CDR3 region has 12 residues. V was trimmed by 0 bases and J by 3 bases, leaving 6 bases between them. The V gene's germline CDR1 is GTSNPN and CDR2 SVGIG (reference sequence).

This clonotype occurred many times. The chain is built from TRBV11-2 and TRBJ1-1; the D is unclear. The CDR3 extends over 12 amino acids. Germline CDR1 and CDR2: SGHAT and FQNNGV. Trimming cost V 10 bases and J 5 bases, with 14 bases left between them. The CDR3 coding sequence is TGTGCCACTTCCTGGACGGATACTGAAGCTTTCTTT. It encodes CATSWTDTEAFF. The full variable domain, in which reference TRBV11-2 and TRBJ1-1 provide the parts outside the CDR3, is EAGVAQSPRYKIIEKRQSVAFWCNPISGHATLYWYQQILGQGPKLLIQFQNNGVVDDSQLPKDRFSAERLKGVDSTLKIQPAKLEDSAVYLCATSWTDTEAFFGQGTRLTVV.

Remarks on this clonotype: Germline and junction disagree at one end, which may indicate a read error. The CDR3 sequence is CACSPTGRTEKLFF. CDR3 sequence (DNA): TGCGCCTGCAGCCCGACCGGACGGACCGAAAAACTGTTTTTT. This chain links TRBV5-1 with TRBJ1-4; no reliable D call. Germline CDR1 is SGHRS and CDR2 is YFSETQ. The CDR3 totals 14 residues. Combining the CDR3 with reference TRBV5-1 and TRBJ1-4 gives the whole variable domain KAGVTQTPRYLIKTRGQQVTLSCSPISGHRSVSWYQQTPGQGLQFLFEYFSETQRNKGNFPGRFSGRQFSNSRSEMNVSTLELGDSALYLCACSPTGRTEKLFFGSGTQLSVL.

There are many counts of this clonotype. The rearrangement links TRBV6-1 to TRBJ2-7; the D gene is possibly TRBD2 (6 bases). Trimming removed 3 bases from V and 3 bases from J, with 12 bases in between. Germline V CDR1 and CDR2: MNHNS, SASEGT. This CDR3 region has 14 residues. The CDR3 DNA follows: TGTGCCAGCAGTGATTGGAGGGGCGGCTACGAGCAGTACTTC. This codes for CASSDWRGGYEQYF.

This clonotype was seen many times. The CDR3 loop is CASSDSRDRGKGSYNSPLHF. The CDR3 DNA follows: TGTGCCAGCAGTGACTCGAGAGACAGGGGCAAGGGCTCCTATAATTCACCCCTCCACTTT. The chain couples TRBV6-4 to TRBJ1-6, with TRBD1 matching over 8 bases. Germline loops: CDR1 MRHNA, CDR2 SNTAGT. The CDR3 runs to 20 residues. V lost 0 bases to trimming and J lost 0 bases; unmatched junction nucleotides: 10.

This clonotype was detected many times. This chain joins TRBV19 and TRBJ1-1; D may be TRBD1 (5 bases). The length of the CDR3 is 12 residues. The germline V and J ends were trimmed by 9 bases and 1 base, with 9 bases remaining between them. Germline lookup yields CDR1 LNHDA and CDR2 SQIVND (reference sequence). The CDR3 protein is CASHGGNTEAFF. CDR3 bases: TGTGCCAGCCACGGGGGGAACACTGAAGCTTTCTTT. Supplemented by reference TRBV19 and TRBJ1-1, the full variable domain reads DGGITQSPKYLFRKEGQNVTLSCEQNLNHDAMYWYRQDPGQGLRLIYYSQIVNDFQKGDIAEGYSVSREKKESFPLTVTSAQKNPTAFYLCASHGGNTEAFFGQGTRLTVV.

In this sample, this clonotype turned up many times. V gene TRBV7-2 combines with J gene TRBJ1-2, with D maybe TRBD1 (6 bases). The CDR3 sequence is 15 residues long. From germline, CDR1 is SGHTA and CDR2 FQGNSA. V was clipped by 7 bases and J by 0 bases, with 15 bases between them. CDR3 protein: CASTSIRGPNYGYTF. The CDR3 DNA follows: TGTGCCAGCACCTCTATACGGGGGCCTAACTATGGCTACACCTTC.

This clonotype was detected ten times or more. The chain uses TRBV11-3 and TRBJ1-5; 9 positions agree with TRBD1. Germline values: CDR1 SGHNT, CDR2 YENEEA. With 7 bases clipped from V and 2 bases from J, the junction kept 18 bases outside the gene matches. CDR3 length equals 19 residues. The CDR3 nucleotides are TGTGCCAGCAACTTCCTCCGGGACAGGGTTGTCGGTGGCAATCAGCCCCAGCATTTT. Its translation is CASNFLRDRVVGGNQPQHF.

This clonotype was observed many times. The V and J genes are TRBV11-3 and TRBJ2-1, with D possibly being TRBD2 (6 bases). Trimming removed 1 base at V and 6 bases at J, with 10 bases between. Germline assignment: CDR1 SGHNT and CDR2 YENEEA. CDR3 length: 14 residues. CDR3 sequence: CASSLVAGPNEQFF. The CDR3 DNA reads TGTGCCAGCAGCTTAGTGGCGGGGCCCAATGAGCAGTTCTTC.